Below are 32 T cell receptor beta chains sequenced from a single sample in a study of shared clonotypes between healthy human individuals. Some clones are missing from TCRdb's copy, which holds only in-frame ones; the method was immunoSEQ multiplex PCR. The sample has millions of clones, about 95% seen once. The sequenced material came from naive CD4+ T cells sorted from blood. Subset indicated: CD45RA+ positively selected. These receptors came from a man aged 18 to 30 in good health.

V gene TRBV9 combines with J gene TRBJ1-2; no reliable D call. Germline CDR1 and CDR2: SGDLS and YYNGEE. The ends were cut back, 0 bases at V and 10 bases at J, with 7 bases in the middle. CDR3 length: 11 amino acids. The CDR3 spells CASSVGLYYTF. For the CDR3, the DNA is TGTGCCAGCAGCGTAGGGCTATACTACACCTTC.

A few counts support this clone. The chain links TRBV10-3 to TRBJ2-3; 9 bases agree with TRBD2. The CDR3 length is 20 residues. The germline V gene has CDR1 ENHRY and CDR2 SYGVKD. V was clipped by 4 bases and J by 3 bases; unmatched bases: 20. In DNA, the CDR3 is TGTGCCATCAGTGGGGATGGCGACGGAGCGGGAGGTCATATTACAGATACGCAGTATTTT. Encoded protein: CAISGDGDGAGGHITDTQYF.

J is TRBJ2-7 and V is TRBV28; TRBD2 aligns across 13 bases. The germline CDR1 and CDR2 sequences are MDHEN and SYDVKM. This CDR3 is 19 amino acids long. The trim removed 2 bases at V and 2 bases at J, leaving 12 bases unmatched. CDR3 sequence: CASSLPTSGGLNPTYEQYF. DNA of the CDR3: TGTGCCAGCAGTTTACCGACTAGCGGGGGGCTCAACCCTACCTACGAGCAGTACTTC. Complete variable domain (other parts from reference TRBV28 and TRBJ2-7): DVKVTQSSRYLVKRTGEKVFLECVQDMDHENMFWYRQDPGLGLRLIYFSYDVKMKEKGDIPEGYSVSREKKERFSLILESASTNQTSMYLCASSLPTSGGLNPTYEQYFGPGTRLTVT.

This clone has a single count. The CDR3 DNA reads as TGTGCCATCAGTGAGCGGGGGGACACAACTAATGAAAAACTGTTTTTT. It is translated as CAISERGDTTNEKLFF. The chain employs TRBV10-3 and TRBJ1-4; D might be TRBD1 (6 bases). Germline lookup yields CDR1 ENHRY and CDR2 SYGVKD. This CDR3 is 16 amino acids long. Trimming removed 2 bases from V and 0 bases from J, with 10 bases in between.

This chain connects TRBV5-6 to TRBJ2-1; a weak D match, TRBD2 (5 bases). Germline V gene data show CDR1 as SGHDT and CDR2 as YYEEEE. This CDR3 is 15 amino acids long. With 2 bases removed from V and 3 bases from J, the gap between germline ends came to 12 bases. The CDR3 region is CASSFGERLYNEQFF. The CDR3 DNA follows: TGTGCCAGCAGCTTCGGGGAGCGGCTCTACAATGAGCAGTTCTTC.

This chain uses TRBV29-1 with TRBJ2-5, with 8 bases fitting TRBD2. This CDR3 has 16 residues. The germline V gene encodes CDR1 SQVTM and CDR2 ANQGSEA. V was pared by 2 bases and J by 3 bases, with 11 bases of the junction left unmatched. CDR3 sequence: CSVESFGTSGKETQYF. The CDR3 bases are TGCAGCGTTGAAAGTTTTGGAACTAGCGGAAAAGAGACCCAGTACTTC.

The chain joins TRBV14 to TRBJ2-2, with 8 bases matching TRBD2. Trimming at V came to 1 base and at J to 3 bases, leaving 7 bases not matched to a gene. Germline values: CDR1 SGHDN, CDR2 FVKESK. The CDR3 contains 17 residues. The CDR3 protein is CASSQGSRGAYTGELFF. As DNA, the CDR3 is TGTGCCAGCAGCCAAGGGTCGCGGGGGGCGTACACCGGGGAGCTGTTTTTT.

The CDR3 nucleotides read TGTGCCAGCAGTAGACAGGGTGGAGGGCAAGAGACCCAGTACTTC. Protein sequence: CASSRQGGGQETQYF. This chain joins TRBV6-1 and TRBJ2-5; D might be TRBD1 (7 bases). Germline-derived CDR1 and CDR2 are MNHNS and SASEGT. V lost 5 bases and J lost 2, with 15 bases in between. The CDR3 length is 15 residues.

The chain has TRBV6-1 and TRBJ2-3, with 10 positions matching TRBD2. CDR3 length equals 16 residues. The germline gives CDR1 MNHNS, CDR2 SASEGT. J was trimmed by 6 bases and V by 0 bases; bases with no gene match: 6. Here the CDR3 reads CASSEALAGGWDTQYF. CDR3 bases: TGTGCCAGCAGTGAAGCTTTAGCGGGGGGATGGGATACGCAGTATTTT.

CDR3 sequence reads: CASSRSGTGADEQYF. The CDR3 region has the DNA TGTGCCAGCAGCCGATCCGGGACAGGGGCTGACGAGCAGTACTTC. This sequence joins TRBV7-9 and TRBJ2-7, with 10 bases fitting TRBD1. This CDR3 has 15 amino acids. The J segment lost 5 bases and the V segment lost 5 bases, leaving 9 bases of the junction unmatched. CDR1 is SEHNR and CDR2 is FQNEAQ in the germline V gene (reference sequence).

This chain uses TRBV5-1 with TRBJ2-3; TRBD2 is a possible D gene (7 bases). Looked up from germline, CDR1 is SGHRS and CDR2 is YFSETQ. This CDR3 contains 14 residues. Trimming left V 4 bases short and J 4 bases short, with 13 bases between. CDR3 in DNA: TGCGCCAGCAGCGCGGGAGAGGGGGCAGATACGCAGTATTTT. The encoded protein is CASSAGEGADTQYF.

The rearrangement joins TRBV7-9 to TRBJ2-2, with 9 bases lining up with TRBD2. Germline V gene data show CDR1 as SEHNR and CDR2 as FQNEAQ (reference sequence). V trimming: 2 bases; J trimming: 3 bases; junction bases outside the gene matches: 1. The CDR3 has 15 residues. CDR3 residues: CASSLQREDTGELFF. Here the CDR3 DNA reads TGTGCCAGCAGCTTACAGCGGGAGGACACCGGGGAGCTGTTTTTT.

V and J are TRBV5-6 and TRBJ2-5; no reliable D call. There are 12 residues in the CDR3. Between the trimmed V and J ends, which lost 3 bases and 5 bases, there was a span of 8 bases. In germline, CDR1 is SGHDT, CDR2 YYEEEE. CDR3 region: CASSSQRETQYF. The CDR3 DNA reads TGTGCCAGCAGCTCCCAGAGGGAGACCCAGTACTTC.

The CDR3 coding sequence is TGTGCCAGCAGGCGACCGGGACAGGGGGAGTCCTATGGCTACACCTTC. Translating gives CASRRPGQGESYGYTF. The rearrangement joins TRBV28 to TRBJ1-2, with TRBD1 identical over 11 bases. J was trimmed by 4 bases and V by 6 bases; bases with no gene match: 10. The CDR3 spans 16 residues. From germline, CDR1 is MDHEN and CDR2 SYDVKM.

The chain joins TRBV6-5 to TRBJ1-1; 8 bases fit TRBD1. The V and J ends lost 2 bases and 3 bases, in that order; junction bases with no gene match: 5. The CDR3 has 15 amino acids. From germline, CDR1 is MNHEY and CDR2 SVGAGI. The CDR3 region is CASSYRAGGHTEAFF. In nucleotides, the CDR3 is TGTGCCAGCAGTTACAGGGCAGGGGGCCACACTGAAGCTTTCTTT.

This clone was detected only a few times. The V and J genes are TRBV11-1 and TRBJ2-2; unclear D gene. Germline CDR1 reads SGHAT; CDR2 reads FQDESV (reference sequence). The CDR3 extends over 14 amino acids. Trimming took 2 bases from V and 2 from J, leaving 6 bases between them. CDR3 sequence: CASSLQQNTGELFF. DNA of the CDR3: TGTGCCAGCAGCTTACAACAAAACACCGGGGAGCTGTTTTTT. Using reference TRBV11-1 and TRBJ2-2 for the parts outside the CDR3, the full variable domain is EAEVAQSPRYKITEKSQAVAFWCDPISGHATLYWYRQILGQGPELLVQFQDESVVDDSQLPKDRFSAERLKGVDSTLKIQPAELGDSAMYLCASSLQQNTGELFFGEGSRLTVL.

The CDR3 DNA reads TGTGCCAGCAGCCGAGGGCTCGAAGAGACCCAGTACTTC. Translating it yields CASSRGLEETQYF. J is TRBJ2-5 and V is TRBV2, with D possibly matching TRBD2 (5 bases). V was trimmed by 6 bases and J by 3 bases, leaving 11 bases between them. This CDR3 region has 13 residues. Germline CDR1 reads SNHLY; CDR2 reads FYNNEI.

For the CDR3, the DNA is TGTGCCTGGAGTAACAGGGCCTATGAAGCTTTCTTT. This translates into CAWSNRAYEAFF. The chain uses TRBV30 and TRBJ1-1; maybe TRBD1 (6 bases). Trimming removed 2 bases from V and 7 bases from J, with 11 bases in between. The germline V gene encodes CDR1 GTSNPN and CDR2 SVGIG (reference sequence). This CDR3 is 12 amino acids long. The full variable domain, completed using reference TRBV30 and TRBJ1-1, is SQTIHQWPATLVQPVGSPLSLECTVEGTSNPNLYWYRQAAGRGLQLLFYSVGIGQISSEVPQNLSASRPQDRQFILSSKKLLLSDSGFYLCAWSNRAYEAFFGQGTRLTVV.

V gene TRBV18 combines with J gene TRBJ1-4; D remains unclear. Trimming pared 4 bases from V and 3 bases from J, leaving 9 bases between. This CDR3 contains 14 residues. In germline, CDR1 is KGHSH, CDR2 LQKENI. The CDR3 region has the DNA TGTGCCAGCTCACTAACAGCGGCTAATGAAAAACTGTTTTTT. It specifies CASSLTAANEKLFF.

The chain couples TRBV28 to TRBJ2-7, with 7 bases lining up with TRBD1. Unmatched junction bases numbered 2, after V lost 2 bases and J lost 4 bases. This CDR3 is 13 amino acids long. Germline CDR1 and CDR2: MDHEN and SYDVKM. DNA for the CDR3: TGTGCCAGCAGTTTAGGGGACAGATACGAGCAGTACTTC. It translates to CASSLGDRYEQYF. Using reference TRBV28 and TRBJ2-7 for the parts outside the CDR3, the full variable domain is DVKVTQSSRYLVKRTGEKVFLECVQDMDHENMFWYRQDPGLGLRLIYFSYDVKMKEKGDIPEGYSVSREKKERFSLILESASTNQTSMYLCASSLGDRYEQYFGPGTRLTVT.

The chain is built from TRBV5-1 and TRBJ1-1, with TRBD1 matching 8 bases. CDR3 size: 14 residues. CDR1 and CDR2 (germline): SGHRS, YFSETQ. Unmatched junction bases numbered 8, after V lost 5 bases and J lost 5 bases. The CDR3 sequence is CASSVQGVRTEAFF. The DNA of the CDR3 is TGCGCCAGCAGTGTACAGGGGGTAAGGACTGAAGCTTTCTTT. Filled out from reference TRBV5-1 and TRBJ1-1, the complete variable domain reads KAGVTQTPRYLIKTRGQQVTLSCSPISGHRSVSWYQQTPGQGLQFLFEYFSETQRNKGNFPGRFSGRQFSNSRSEMNVSTLELGDSALYLCASSVQGVRTEAFFGQGTRLTVV.

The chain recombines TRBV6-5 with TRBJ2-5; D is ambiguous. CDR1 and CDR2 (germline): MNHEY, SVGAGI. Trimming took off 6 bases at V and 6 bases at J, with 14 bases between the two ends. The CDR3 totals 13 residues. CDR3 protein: CASRTELGQTQYF. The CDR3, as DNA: TGTGCCAGCAGAACGGAACTCGGGCAGACCCAGTACTTC.

The CDR3 DNA reads as TGCGCCAGCAGTGAGAGGGATTGGGCAGGTAGAGACGAGCAGTACTTC. Translation gives CASSERDWAGRDEQYF. The chain employs TRBV10-2 and TRBJ2-7; no clear D. The CDR3 is made up of 16 amino acids. CDR1 and CDR2 from the germline V gene are WSHSY and SAAADI. The V and J ends lost 2 bases and 5 bases respectively, with 19 bases between them.

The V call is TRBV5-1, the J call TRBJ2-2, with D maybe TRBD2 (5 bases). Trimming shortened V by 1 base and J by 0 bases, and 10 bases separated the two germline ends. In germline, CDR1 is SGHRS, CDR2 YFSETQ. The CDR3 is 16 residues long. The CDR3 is CASSLNSAANTGELFF. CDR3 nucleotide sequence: TGCGCCAGCAGCTTGAATAGCGCGGCGAACACCGGGGAGCTGTTTTTT. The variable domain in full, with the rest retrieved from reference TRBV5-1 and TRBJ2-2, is KAGVTQTPRYLIKTRGQQVTLSCSPISGHRSVSWYQQTPGQGLQFLFEYFSETQRNKGNFPGRFSGRQFSNSRSEMNVSTLELGDSALYLCASSLNSAANTGELFFGEGSRLTVL.

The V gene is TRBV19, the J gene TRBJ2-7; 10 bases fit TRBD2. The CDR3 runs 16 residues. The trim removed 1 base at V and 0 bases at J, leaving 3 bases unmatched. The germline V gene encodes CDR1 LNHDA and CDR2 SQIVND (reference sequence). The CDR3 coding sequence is TGTGCCAGTAGTATAGTACTAGCGGGGATCTCCTACGAGCAGTACTTC. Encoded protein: CASSIVLAGISYEQYF.

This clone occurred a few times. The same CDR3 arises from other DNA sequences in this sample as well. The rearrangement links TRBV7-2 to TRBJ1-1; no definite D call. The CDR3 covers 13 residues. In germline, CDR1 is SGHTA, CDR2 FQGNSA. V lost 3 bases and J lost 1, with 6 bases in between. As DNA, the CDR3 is TGTGCCAGCAGCTTGGGCAGGAACACTGAAGCTTTCTTT. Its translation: CASSLGRNTEAFF.

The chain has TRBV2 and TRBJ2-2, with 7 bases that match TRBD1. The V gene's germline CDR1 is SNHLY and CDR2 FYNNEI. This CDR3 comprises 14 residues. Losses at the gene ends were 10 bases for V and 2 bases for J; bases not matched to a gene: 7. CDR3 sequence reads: CATEGGVNTGELFF. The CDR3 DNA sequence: TGTGCCACTGAAGGGGGCGTAAACACCGGGGAGCTGTTTTTT. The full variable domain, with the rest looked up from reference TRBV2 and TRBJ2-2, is EPEVTQTPSHQVTQMGQEVILRCVPISNHLYFYWYRQILGQKVEFLVSFYNNEISEKSEIFDDQFSVERPDGSNFTLKIRSTKLEDSAMYFCATEGGVNTGELFFGEGSRLTVL.

CDR3 loop: CATSPPEGIGNQPQHF. The DNA of the CDR3 is TGTGCCACCAGCCCGCCCGAGGGGATTGGCAATCAGCCCCAGCATTTT. The chain employs TRBV15 and TRBJ1-5; D is perhaps TRBD1 (5 bases). The CDR3 covers 16 residues. The germline V and J ends were trimmed by 5 bases and 2 bases, with 16 bases remaining between them. Looked up from germline, CDR1 is LNHNV and CDR2 is YYDKDF (reference sequence).

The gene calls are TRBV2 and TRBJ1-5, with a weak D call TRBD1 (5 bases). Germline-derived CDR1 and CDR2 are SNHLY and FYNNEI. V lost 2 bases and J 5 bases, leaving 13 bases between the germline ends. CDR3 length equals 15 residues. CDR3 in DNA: TGTGCCAGCAGTGAACTGCGGGGGGGAGATCAGCCCCAGCATTTT. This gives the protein CASSELRGGDQPQHF.

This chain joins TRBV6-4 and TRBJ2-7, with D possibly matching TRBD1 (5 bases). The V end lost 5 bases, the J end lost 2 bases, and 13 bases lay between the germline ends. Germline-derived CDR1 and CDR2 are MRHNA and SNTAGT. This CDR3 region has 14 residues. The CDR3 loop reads CASSRGRCPYEQYF. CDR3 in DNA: TGTGCCAGCAGTAGGGGCAGGTGCCCCTACGAGCAGTACTTC.

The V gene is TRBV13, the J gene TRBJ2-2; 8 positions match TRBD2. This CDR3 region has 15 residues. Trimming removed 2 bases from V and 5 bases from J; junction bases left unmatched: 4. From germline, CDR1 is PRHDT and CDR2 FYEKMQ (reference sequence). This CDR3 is CASSLSGSFTGELFF. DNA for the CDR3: TGTGCCAGCAGCTTAAGCGGGAGCTTTACCGGGGAGCTGTTTTTT.

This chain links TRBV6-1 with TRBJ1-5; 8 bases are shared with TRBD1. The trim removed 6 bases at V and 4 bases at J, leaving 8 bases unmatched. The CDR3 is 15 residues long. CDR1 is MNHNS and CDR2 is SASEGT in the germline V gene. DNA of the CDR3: TGTGCCAGCAGCCCCAAGGGGACAGGTAATCAGCCCCAGCATTTT. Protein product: CASSPKGTGNQPQHF.